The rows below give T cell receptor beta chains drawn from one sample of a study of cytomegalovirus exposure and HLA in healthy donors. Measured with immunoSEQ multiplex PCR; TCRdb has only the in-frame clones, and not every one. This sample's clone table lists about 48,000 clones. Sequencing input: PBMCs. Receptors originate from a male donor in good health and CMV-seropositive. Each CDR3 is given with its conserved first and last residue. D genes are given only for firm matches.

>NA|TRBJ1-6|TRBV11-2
CASSWTDYNSPLHF
TGTGCCAGCAGCTGGACAGACTATAATTCACCCCTCCACTTT
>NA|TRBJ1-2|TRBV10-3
CAISEFDTGYGYTF
TGTGCCATCAGTGAGTTTGACACTGGCTATGGCTACACCTTC
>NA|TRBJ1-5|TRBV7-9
CASSFAGGSNQPQHF
TGTGCCAGCAGCTTTGCAGGTGGTAGCAATCAGCCCCAGCATTTT
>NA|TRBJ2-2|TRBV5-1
CASSLAGNTGELFF
TGCGCCAGCAGCTTGGCGGGGAACACCGGGGAGCTGTTTTTT
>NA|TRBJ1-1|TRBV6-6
CASSYGGDTEAFF
TGTGCCAGCAGTTACGGAGGGGACACTGAAGCTTTCTTT
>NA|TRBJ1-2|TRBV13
CASSLAGYTF
TGTGCCAGCAGCTTAGCGGGCTACACCTTC
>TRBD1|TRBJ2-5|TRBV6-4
CANRAGTGGAETQYF
TGTGCCAACCGAGCCGGGACAGGGGGCGCGGAGACCCAGTACTTC
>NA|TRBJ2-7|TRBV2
CASSLDSPNEQYF
TGTGCCAGCAGCCTCGACAGTCCCAACGAGCAGTACTTC
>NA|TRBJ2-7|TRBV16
CASSSHRTVYEQYF
TGTGCCAGCAGCTCACACAGGACCGTCTACGAGCAGTACTTC
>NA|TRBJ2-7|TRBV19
CASSISGEQYF
TGTGCCAGTAGTATCTCCGGCGAGCAGTACTTC